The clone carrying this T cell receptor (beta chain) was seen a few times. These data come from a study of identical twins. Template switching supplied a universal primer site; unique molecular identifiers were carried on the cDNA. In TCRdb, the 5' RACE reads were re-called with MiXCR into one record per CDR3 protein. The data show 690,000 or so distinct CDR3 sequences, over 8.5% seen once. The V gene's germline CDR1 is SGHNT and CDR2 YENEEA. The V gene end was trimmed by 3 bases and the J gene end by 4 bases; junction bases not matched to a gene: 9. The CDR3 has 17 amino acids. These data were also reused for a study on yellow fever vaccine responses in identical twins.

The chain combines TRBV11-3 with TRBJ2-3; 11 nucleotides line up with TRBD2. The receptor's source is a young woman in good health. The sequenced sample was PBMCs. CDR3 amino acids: CASSLGLADLGADTQYF. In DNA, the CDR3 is TGTGCCAGCAGCTTGGGACTAGCGGATTTAGGAGCAGATACGCAGTATTTT.